What follows are 12 T cell receptor beta chains derived from one specimen sequenced in a study of T cells after yellow fever vaccination. Each CDR3 protein is one row after TCRdb ran MiXCR on the 5' RACE reads. The sample yields a few hundred thousand distinct CDR3 sequences, around 20% seen once. This specimen was PBMCs, taken before the yellow fever booster vaccination. These receptors all come from a young man who received the YFV17D yellow fever vaccine.

Note on this clonotype: A read error may be the cause here, since a much bigger clone is one base away. V usage is TRBV5-1 and J usage is TRBJ1-2, with D uncertain. Trimming took off 0 bases at V and 3 bases at J, with 6 bases between the two ends. The CDR3 extends over 13 amino acids. Per the germline V gene, CDR1 is SGHRS and CDR2 is YFSETQ. The CDR3 bases are TGCGCCAGCAGCTTGGGCGGATACTATGGCTACACCTTC. Its translation is CASSLGGYYGYTF. Full variable domain (outside the CDR3, taken from reference TRBV5-1 and TRBJ1-2): KAGVTQTPRYLIKTRGQQVTLSCSPISGHRSVSWYQQTPGQGLQFLFEYFSETQRNKGNFPGRFSGRQFSNSRSEMNVSTLELGDSALYLCASSLGGYYGYTFGSGTRLTVV.

This clonotype has a handful of counts. The chain joins TRBV5-1 to TRBJ2-2, with TRBD1 matching over 7 bases. This CDR3 has 14 amino acids. Looked up from germline, CDR1 is SGHRS and CDR2 is YFSETQ. V dropped 4 bases and J dropped 5; count of bases not matched to a gene: 5. CDR3 sequence reads: CASSDYRGTGELFF. CDR3 bases: TGCGCCAGCAGCGACTACAGGGGAACCGGGGAGCTGTTTTTT.

V gene TRBV18 combines with J gene TRBJ1-3; 7 bases map to TRBD1. V trimming: 3 bases; J trimming: 7 bases; junction bases outside the gene matches: 9. CDR1 KGHSH and CDR2 LQKENI come from the germline V gene. The CDR3 extends over 15 amino acids. CDR3 loop: CASSPNPTGRNTIYF. The CDR3 DNA follows: TGTGCCAGCTCACCGAACCCGACAGGGCGCAACACCATATATTTT.

This clonotype was found a few times. The chain combines TRBV10-3 with TRBJ1-1, with TRBD1 identical over 9 bases. Germline V CDR1 and CDR2: ENHRY, SYGVKD. Trimming at V came to 6 bases and at J to 4 bases, leaving 6 bases not matched to a gene. The CDR3 is 14 residues long. The CDR3 coding sequence is TGTGCCATCAGCAACAGGGGGCCGGGCACTGAAGCTTTCTTT. Residues: CAISNRGPGTEAFF.

This clonotype was counted a few times. V is TRBV7-2 and J is TRBJ1-5, with no clear D. CDR1 is SGHTA and CDR2 is FQGNSA in the germline V gene. The CDR3 runs to 13 residues. Trimming left V 4 bases short and J 4 bases short, with 8 bases between. CDR3 DNA: TGTGCCAGCAGCTCGGGCAGGAATCAGCCCCAGCATTTT. It specifies CASSSGRNQPQHF.

In its sample, this clonotype was seen many times. The V call is TRBV29-1, the J call TRBJ2-7, with TRBD1 matching over 7 bases. Germline V gene data show CDR1 as SQVTM and CDR2 as ANQGSEA. The CDR3 sequence is 14 residues long. The trim removed 6 bases at V and 0 bases at J, leaving 8 bases unmatched. The CDR3 DNA reads as TGCAGCGTCGGACAGGCCACTAGCTCCTACGAGCAGTACTTC. Its protein product is CSVGQATSSYEQYF.

The chain links TRBV11-3 to TRBJ1-2, with D maybe TRBD1 (5 bases). Germline V gene sequence: CDR1 SGHNT, CDR2 YENEEA. V lost 8 bases and J lost 4, with 14 bases in between. The length of the CDR3 is 13 residues. The CDR3 is CASSQRGGYGYTF. DNA for the CDR3: TGTGCCAGCTCCCAGCGGGGGGGCTATGGCTACACCTTC.

The rearrangement uses TRBV11-2 and TRBJ2-1, with D perhaps TRBD1 or TRBD2 (5 bases each). Trimming cost V 5 bases and J 8 bases, with 19 bases left between them. CDR1 and CDR2 from the germline V gene are SGHAT and FQNNGV. This CDR3 spans 15 amino acids. CDR3 sequence (DNA): TGTGCCAGCAGCCACGGGACCAGCACCTTTTATGAGCAGTTCTTC. Translating gives CASSHGTSTFYEQFF.

This clonotype appeared a few times. The chain has TRBV12-5 and TRBJ2-1; 10 bases are shared with TRBD1. CDR3 length: 14 residues. V lost 5 bases to trimming and J lost 8 bases; unmatched junction nucleotides: 6. Per the germline V gene, CDR1 is LGHNT and CDR2 is FRNRAP. In nucleotides, the CDR3 is TGTGCTAGTGGTACCGGGACAGGGGTCCATGAGCAGTTCTTC. Encoded protein: CASGTGTGVHEQFF.

This chain uses TRBV11-2 with TRBJ2-2; 12 bases map to TRBD2. This CDR3 spans 17 amino acids. Germline lookup yields CDR1 SGHAT and CDR2 FQNNGV. Losses at the gene ends were 4 bases for V and 7 bases for J; bases not matched to a gene: 10. This chain's CDR3 is CASSSPRLAGGVGELFF. CDR3 in DNA: TGTGCCAGCAGCTCCCCACGGCTAGCGGGGGGGGTCGGGGAGCTGTTTTTT. The full variable domain, with the rest looked up from reference TRBV11-2 and TRBJ2-2, is EAGVAQSPRYKIIEKRQSVAFWCNPISGHATLYWYQQILGQGPKLLIQFQNNGVVDDSQLPKDRFSAERLKGVDSTLKIQPAKLEDSAVYLCASSSPRLAGGVGELFFGEGSRLTVL.

This clonotype came up a few times. J is TRBJ2-2 and V is TRBV4-1; 9 bases fit TRBD1. CDR3 length: 15 residues. The junction had 3 bases not matched to a gene; V was cut back by 1 base and J by 6 bases. Germline-derived CDR1 and CDR2 are MGHRA and YSYEKL. The CDR3 sequence: CASSQGDRVAGELFF. The CDR3 DNA follows: TGCGCCAGCAGCCAAGGGGACAGGGTCGCCGGGGAGCTGTTTTTT.

This clonotype was observed a handful of times. The chain is built from TRBV10-3 and TRBJ2-5; D ambiguous. Germline V gene sequence: CDR1 ENHRY, CDR2 SYGVKD. The CDR3 spans 14 residues. V was trimmed by 6 bases and J by 5 bases, leaving 16 bases between them. The CDR3 DNA reads TGTGCCATCAGCGCCACCGAGGCCGGGGAGACCCAGTACTTC. Translation gives CAISATEAGETQYF.